This entry lists 26 T cell receptor beta chains sequenced from one sample in a study of shared clonotypes between healthy human individuals. Cells designated naive CD8 were CD45RO-negative and were positively selected for CCR7, with terminally differentiated effector memory CD45RA+ cells excluded. TCRdb's copy holds only in-frame clones and misses some; the assay was immunoSEQ multiplex PCR. The table shows about 2.2 million clones, with around 95% occurring only once. Sequencing was performed on naive CD8+ T cells from PBMCs. The origin of the receptors is a man younger than 30 in good health. Some clones in this sample may be carry-over from other donors' samples.

The V gene is TRBV27, the J gene TRBJ1-5; 10 bases are shared with TRBD1. The junction had 15 bases not matched to a gene; V was cut back by 5 bases and J by 2 bases. The germline gives CDR1 MNHEY, CDR2 SMNVEV (reference sequence). CDR3 length equals 19 residues. In nucleotides, the CDR3 is TGTGCCAGCAGTCCCGAGTTGAGACAGGGGGCGCTTGGCAATCAGCCCCAGCATTTT. Its protein product is CASSPELRQGALGNQPQHF.

The chain joins TRBV7-2 to TRBJ1-1; D gene unclear. This CDR3 is built from 13 residues. Germline V CDR1 and CDR2: SGHTA, FQGNSA. Trimming stripped 5 bases from V and 3 bases from J, with 10 bases between. The CDR3 here is CASSPLVDTEAFF. The CDR3 DNA is TGTGCCAGCAGCCCCCTTGTCGACACTGAAGCTTTCTTT.

Turning to this clone: The junction departs from the called germline gene at one end, perhaps through a read error. The chain uses TRBV28 and TRBJ1-1; D gene unclear. The V gene's germline CDR1 is MDHEN and CDR2 SYDVKM. This CDR3 is 15 amino acids long. The CDR3 here is CASSLWIDLNTEAFF. The CDR3 nucleotides are TGTGCCAGCAGTCTATGGATCGACTTGAACACTGAAGCTTTCTTT.

The J gene is TRBJ1-5, the V gene TRBV10-3; 9 bases line up with TRBD1. CDR1 and CDR2 (germline): ENHRY, SYGVKD. With V trimmed by 6 bases and J by 5 bases, 8 bases remained unmatched. The CDR3 runs 15 residues. The CDR3 protein is CAISEGQGADQPQHF. The DNA of the CDR3 is TGTGCCATCAGCGAGGGACAGGGCGCCGATCAGCCCCAGCATTTT.

This rearrangement joins TRBV6-1 to TRBJ1-5, with a tentative D call TRBD1 (5 bases). The V gene lost 2 bases and the J gene lost 2 bases, with 10 bases spanning the gap. Germline CDR1 is MNHNS and CDR2 is SASEGT. This CDR3 has 15 residues. Written as DNA, the CDR3 is TGTGCCAGCAGTGAACCGCGGGGGGGCAATCAGCCCCAGCATTTT. Encoded protein: CASSEPRGGNQPQHF.

Of note for this clone: Other DNA sequences in the sample encode the same CDR3. The rearrangement uses TRBV6-5 and TRBJ2-7, with TRBD2 as a possible D gene (5 bases). V gave up 2 bases and J gave up 0 bases, with 8 bases separating them. The CDR3 extends over 14 amino acids. Germline CDR1 and CDR2: MNHEY and SVGAGI. For the CDR3, the DNA is TGTGCCAGCAGTTACCGAGGGAACTCCTACGAGCAGTACTTC. Translating it yields CASSYRGNSYEQYF.

This sequence joins TRBV19 and TRBJ2-7; 7 nucleotides agree with TRBD1. Trimming took 3 bases from V and 6 from J; bases not matched to a gene: 14. CDR3 size: 16 residues. Germline V gene data show CDR1 as LNHDA and CDR2 as SQIVND (reference sequence). CDR3 loop: CASSIGVGQGEFEQYF. The CDR3 DNA reads as TGTGCCAGTAGTATTGGGGTCGGGCAGGGGGAATTCGAGCAGTACTTC.

The chain carries TRBV28 and TRBJ2-7; 13 bases align to TRBD2. V shed 5 bases, J shed 3 bases, and the junction held 7 bases outside the gene matches. The CDR3 length is 16 residues. Germline-derived CDR1 and CDR2 are MDHEN and SYDVKM. The CDR3 is CASSGGLAGVNYEQYF. CDR3 coding DNA: TGTGCCAGCAGTGGAGGACTAGCGGGAGTTAACTACGAGCAGTACTTC.

The chain joins TRBV30 to TRBJ2-1; the D gene is possibly TRBD2 (6 bases). This CDR3 region has 13 residues. V lost 0 bases and J 9 bases, leaving 12 bases between the germline ends. In germline, CDR1 is GTSNPN, CDR2 SVGIG (reference sequence). The CDR3 sequence: CAWSVLAVGEQFF. For the CDR3, the DNA is TGTGCCTGGAGTGTACTAGCCGTTGGTGAGCAGTTCTTC.

The V gene is TRBV7-9, the J gene TRBJ2-7, with D uncertain. CDR1 SEHNR and CDR2 FQNEAQ come from the germline V gene (reference sequence). V dropped 5 bases and J dropped 5 bases, with 7 bases sitting between them. This CDR3 comprises 11 residues. Written as DNA, the CDR3 is TGTGCCAGCAGCCACTCAGACGAGCAGTACTTC. Encoded protein: CASSHSDEQYF. The whole variable domain, filled in from reference TRBV7-9 and TRBJ2-7, reads DTGVSQNPRHKITKRGQNVTFRCDPISEHNRLYWYRQTLGQGPEFLTYFQNEAQLEKSRLLSDRFSAERPKGSFSTLEIQRTEQGDSAMYLCASSHSDEQYFGPGTRLTVT.

V and J are TRBV4-1 and TRBJ2-7, with 7 positions matching TRBD2. CDR1 and CDR2 (germline): MGHRA, YSYEKL. V gave up 2 bases and J gave up 3 bases; unmatched junction bases: 10. The CDR3 is 16 residues long. CDR3: CASSQKAGISFYEQYF. The CDR3 DNA is TGCGCCAGCAGCCAAAAAGCGGGAATCTCCTTCTACGAGCAGTACTTC.

The chain joins TRBV25-1 to TRBJ2-3, with D unresolved. V lost 6 bases and J lost 4, with 14 bases in between. Per germline, CDR1 MGHDK and CDR2 SYGVNS. The CDR3 runs to 14 residues. The CDR3 is CASRDPFLADTQYF. DNA for the CDR3: TGTGCCAGCAGGGACCCGTTCTTGGCAGATACGCAGTATTTT.

J is TRBJ1-2 and V is TRBV29-1; D is undetermined. This CDR3 has 13 residues. Germline V gene data show CDR1 as SQVTM and CDR2 as ANQGSEA. Trimming took 4 bases from V and 6 from J, leaving 15 bases between them. The CDR3 DNA follows: TGCAGCGTTGGGTTGACCCAAGCTGATGGCTACACCTTC. It encodes CSVGLTQADGYTF. The full variable domain, its missing parts supplied by reference TRBV29-1 and TRBJ1-2, is SAVISQKPSRDICQRGTSLTIQCQVDSQVTMMFWYRQQPGQSLTLIATANQGSEATYESGFVIDKFPISRPNLTFSTLTVSNMSPEDSSIYLCSVGLTQADGYTFGSGTRLTVV.

The V gene is TRBV10-3, the J gene TRBJ2-7; no firm D call. The CDR3 length is 13 residues. Germline CDR1 ENHRY, CDR2 SYGVKD. The V end was cut by 4 bases, the J end by 4 bases, with 11 bases between. The CDR3 sequence: CAISVPGYYEQYF. In DNA form, the CDR3 reads TGTGCCATCAGTGTACCCGGCTATTACGAGCAGTACTTC.

The rearrangement links TRBV5-5 to TRBJ1-2, with D maybe TRBD1 (5 bases). Germline V lookup: CDR1 SGHKS, CDR2 YYEKEE (reference sequence). V dropped 4 bases and J dropped 4 bases, with 17 bases sitting between them. The CDR3 length is 15 residues. The CDR3 nucleotides read TGTGCCAGCAGCCTAATGACAGTCACGGCCTATGGCTACACCTTC. This codes for CASSLMTVTAYGYTF.

The chain carries TRBV7-9 and TRBJ2-7, with TRBD2 matching over 10 bases. Germline CDR1 is SEHNR and CDR2 is FQNEAQ (reference sequence). J was trimmed by 5 bases and V by 4 bases; bases with no gene match: 8. This CDR3 has 15 amino acids. As DNA, the CDR3 is TGTGCCAGCAGCTCTACTAGCGGGATAATCCACGAGCAGTACTTC. Amino acid sequence: CASSSTSGIIHEQYF.

This clone was counted a single time. Other DNA sequences in the sample encode the same CDR3. The chain joins TRBV5-1 to TRBJ2-2; D is possibly TRBD1 or TRBD2 (5 bases each). Trimming pared 1 base from V and 4 bases from J, leaving 11 bases between. CDR3 length: 15 residues. The germline gives CDR1 SGHRS, CDR2 YFSETQ. CDR3 amino acids: CASSLSGGGTGELFF. CDR3 in DNA: TGCGCCAGCAGCTTGTCTGGGGGTGGCACCGGGGAGCTGTTTTTT.

The chain links TRBV5-1 to TRBJ2-7; D is unclear. The germline V and J ends were trimmed by 4 bases and 6 bases, with 14 bases remaining between them. The germline V gene encodes CDR1 SGHRS and CDR2 YFSETQ. This CDR3 has 13 residues. The CDR3 coding sequence is TGCGCCAGCAGCCAGATCCAGTACTCCGAGCAGTACTTC. Its protein product is CASSQIQYSEQYF.

The chain couples TRBV4-2 to TRBJ2-1, with unresolved D. The length of the CDR3 is 17 residues. Germline CDR1 LGHNA, CDR2 YNFKEQ. V lost 0 bases, J lost 3 bases, and 15 bases lay in between. CDR3 sequence: CASSQESGTKLYNEQFF. In DNA, the CDR3 is TGTGCCAGCAGCCAAGAAAGTGGCACAAAGCTCTACAATGAGCAGTTCTTC.

The chain employs TRBV7-9 and TRBJ2-7, with 9 bases lining up with TRBD1. This CDR3 spans 15 amino acids. In germline, CDR1 is SEHNR, CDR2 FQNEAQ (reference sequence). V lost 3 bases to trimming and J lost 5 bases; unmatched junction nucleotides: 8. The CDR3 here is CASSFIGTGSHEQYF. CDR3 in DNA: TGTGCCAGCAGCTTTATAGGGACAGGGTCCCACGAGCAGTACTTC.

This clone was seen a single time. CDR3 sequence: CASSLEQGLFNEQFF. The CDR3 region has the DNA TGTGCCAGCAGCTTGGAACAGGGGTTATTCAATGAGCAGTTCTTC. The V gene is TRBV5-6, the J gene TRBJ2-1; TRBD1 matches at 7 bases. Losses at the gene ends were 0 bases for V and 6 bases for J; bases not matched to a gene: 6. Germline V gives CDR1 SGHDT, CDR2 YYEEEE. The CDR3 runs to 15 residues.

This clone has just one count. This rearrangement joins TRBV11-1 to TRBJ2-1; 10 nucleotides match TRBD2. From germline, CDR1 is SGHAT and CDR2 FQDESV (reference sequence). Trimming removed 7 bases from V and 2 bases from J; junction bases left unmatched: 5. The CDR3 totals 15 residues. CDR3 residues: CASNWGTSAYNEQFF. DNA for the CDR3: TGTGCCAGCAACTGGGGGACTAGCGCCTACAATGAGCAGTTCTTC.

This chain uses TRBV29-1 with TRBJ1-1; a weak D match, TRBD1 (5 bases). CDR3 length: 15 amino acids. The germline CDR1 and CDR2 sequences are SQVTM and ANQGSEA. The V end lost 7 bases, the J end lost 4 bases, and 22 bases lay between the germline ends. In nucleotides, the CDR3 is TGCAGCGGGATAGGTAGGGACCCCGGAGGCACTGAAGCTTTCTTT. This sequence encodes CSGIGRDPGGTEAFF. The full variable domain, with the rest looked up from reference TRBV29-1 and TRBJ1-1, is SAVISQKPSRDICQRGTSLTIQCQVDSQVTMMFWYRQQPGQSLTLIATANQGSEATYESGFVIDKFPISRPNLTFSTLTVSNMSPEDSSIYLCSGIGRDPGGTEAFFGQGTRLTVV.

The chain uses TRBV7-8 and TRBJ2-3; D unresolved. Trimming removed 1 base at V and 2 bases at J, with 10 bases between. This CDR3 has 15 residues. Germline V CDR1 and CDR2: SGHVS, FQNEAQ. The DNA of the CDR3 is TGTGCCAGCAGCTTAGGGTGGGCAAACACAGATACGCAGTATTTT. This gives the protein CASSLGWANTDTQYF.

This chain connects TRBV27 to TRBJ2-7; 8 bases are shared with TRBD1. J lost 6 bases, V lost 6 bases, and 4 bases had no gene match. Germline CDR1 and CDR2: MNHEY and SMNVEV (reference sequence). This CDR3 contains 12 residues. CDR3 in amino acids: CASSTGGLEQYF. For the CDR3, the DNA is TGTGCCAGCAGCACAGGGGGGCTCGAGCAGTACTTC.

The CDR3 region is CASSPTGWEQYF. The CDR3 nucleotides read TGTGCCAGCAGTCCGACAGGGTGGGAGCAGTACTTC. The chain couples TRBV6-5 to TRBJ2-7; 7 positions agree with TRBD1. The germline gives CDR1 MNHEY, CDR2 SVGAGI. The CDR3 loop spans 12 amino acids. After removal of 5 bases from V and 7 bases from J, the junction contained 5 bases not matched to a gene.